The 2 T cell receptor beta chains below come from one sample, sequenced in a study of cytomegalovirus exposure and HLA in healthy donors. The primer mix had 60 Vbeta and 13 Jbeta primers. The assay was immunoSEQ multiplex PCR, and TCRdb's table has in-frame clones only and misses some. The top ten clones hold approximately 6.5% of a sample with about 200,000 clones, approximately 78% of them seen once. The sequenced sample was PBMCs. These TCRs come from a woman in her forties or fifties in good health and CMV-seropositive.

CDR3 bases: TGTGCCAGTAGTATTAGTGGGAGAGGGTACAATGAGCAGTTCTTC. It encodes CASSISGRGYNEQFF. The chain joins TRBV19 to TRBJ2-1, with a possible D match to TRBD2 (5 bases). CDR3 length equals 15 residues. The V gene lost 3 bases and the J gene lost 4 bases, with 13 bases spanning the gap. Germline values: CDR1 LNHDA, CDR2 SQIVND (reference sequence).

CDR3 amino acids: CASTPGQGGTGNTIYF. The DNA of the CDR3 is TGTGCCAGCACCCCGGGACAGGGGGGAACTGGAAACACCATATATTTT. V gene TRBV28 combines with J gene TRBJ1-3, with 11 bases fitting TRBD1. V lost 7 bases, J lost 2 bases, and 7 bases stayed unmatched. The V gene's germline CDR1 is MDHEN and CDR2 SYDVKM. This CDR3 is 16 amino acids long.